These T cell receptor beta chains were read from a single sample in a study of OX40 agonist ivuxolimab in advanced cancers. Generated by immunoSEQ multiplex PCR, the TCRdb table keeps only in-frame clones and is missing some. The sample holds about 79,000 clones; around 90% are singletons and the top ten take 3.5% to 5%. The source was CD4+ or CD8+ T cells sorted from blood, collected in a trial of the OX40 agonist ivuxolimab. Every receptor here comes from an adult with an advanced solid tumor such as melanoma, head and neck, liver or kidney cancer. CDR3s include the opening cysteine and the closing phenylalanine or tryptophan. The D gene is left open where the match is weak. Size is omitted from some rows. Given values are once, few, many or a class for expanded clones.

V	size	J	D	DNA	CDR3
TRBV29-1	few	TRBJ2-7	TRBD2	TGCAGCGTTGAAGATCGCAGGCTAGCGGGGGGATACGAGCAGTACTTC	CSVEDRRLAGGYEQYF
TRBV28	.	TRBJ1-2	TRBD1	TGTGCCAGCAGCTCCGACGGGACAGGGGGCACGGGCTACACCTTC	CASSSDGTGGTGYTF
TRBV6-5	.	TRBJ2-1	TRBD2	TGTGCCAGCAGGTCGGGACTAGCGGGAGGATACGAGCAGTTCTTC	CASRSGLAGGYEQFF
TRBV7-9	.	TRBJ2-7	.	TGTGCCAGCAGCCAGGGTGGTGGCTACGAGCAGTACTTC	CASSQGGGYEQYF
TRBV11-2	.	TRBJ1-1	.	TGTGCCAGCAGCTTAGAGGCGAACACTGAAGCTTTCTTT	CASSLEANTEAFF
TRBV7-6	.	TRBJ2-1	.	TGTGCCAGCAGCTTAGGGCAGGAACGGTTCTTC	CASSLGQERFF
TRBV7-6	.	TRBJ2-5	.	TGTGCCAGCAGCCCAGCCAGCAGCCAGGGAGCAGAGACCCAGTACTTC	CASSPASSQGAETQYF
TRBV2	.	TRBJ2-1	.	TGTGCCAGCAGTGTGGGAAACTACAATGAGCAGTTCTTC	CASSVGNYNEQFF
TRBV10-3	.	TRBJ1-2	.	TGTGCCGCCAGCGGGGAGATTAACTATGGCTACACCTTC	CAASGEINYGYTF
TRBV28	few	TRBJ1-5	.	TGTGCCAGCAGTGGATTGGGGTATGTCCAGCCCCAGCATTTT	CASSGLGYVQPQHF
TRBV7-8	.	TRBJ1-2	.	TGTGCCAGCAGCTTAGCAGAAGCTAACTATGGCTACACCTTC	CASSLAEANYGYTF
TRBV5-1	.	TRBJ2-7	.	TGCGCCAGCAGCTTGGGTCCTGATAGCGGTGAGTGGCTCTACGAGCAGTACTTC	CASSLGPDSGEWLYEQYF
TRBV6-5	.	TRBJ2-7	.	TGTGCCAGCAGTTACTCCGGTGGGACAAAACGCTACGAGCAGTACTTC	CASSYSGGTKRYEQYF
TRBV6-6	.	TRBJ1-1	.	TGTGCCAGCAGCCAAGACAGGTACACTGAAGCTTTCTTT	CASSQDRYTEAFF
TRBV18	.	TRBJ1-1	.	TGTGCCAGCTCACCCTCTGGGGCAGAGGACACTGAAGCTTTCTTT	CASSPSGAEDTEAFF
TRBV6-1	.	TRBJ1-5	.	TGTGCCAGCAGTGCCGTTAACAATCAGCCCCAGCATTTT	CASSAVNNQPQHF
TRBV7-7	.	TRBJ2-7	TRBD1	TGTGCTAGCAGCCGTATGACAGGGGGCGAGCAGTACTTC	CASSRMTGGEQYF
TRBV6-5	.	TRBJ2-1	.	TGTGCCAGCAGTATAAGCGGGCGCAACAATGAGCAGTTCTTC	CASSISGRNNEQFF
TRBV11-3	.	TRBJ1-1	TRBD1	TGTGCCAGCAGCTTAGCTGGACAGGGGGGCGTTGAAGCTTTCTTT	CASSLAGQGGVEAFF
TRBV4-1	.	TRBJ1-1	TRBD1	TGCGCCAGCAGCCAGCGGACAGGGGAGGTTGAAGCTTTCTTT	CASSQRTGEVEAFF
TRBV7-5	.	TRBJ1-5	.	TGTGCCAGAAGCCTAGGACAGGGGCAACAGCCCCAGCATTTT	CARSLGQGQQPQHF
TRBV19	.	TRBJ1-4	.	TGTGCCAGTAGTATGGAATCAACTAATGAAAAACTGTTTTTT	CASSMESTNEKLFF
TRBV7-2	.	TRBJ2-7	.	TGTGCCAGCAGCGCCCTAGGACGCCCCATGAATTACGAGCAGTACTTC	CASSALGRPMNYEQYF
TRBV7-8	.	TRBJ2-1	.	TGTGCCAGCAGCAGACAAACGGGGGTGTACAATGAGCAGTTCTTC	CASSRQTGVYNEQFF
TRBV6-1	.	TRBJ2-7	TRBD2	TGTGCCAGCAGTGCTGTAGCGGGGAGGAACTACGAGCAGTACTTC	CASSAVAGRNYEQYF
TRBV5-1	few	TRBJ1-1	.	TGCGCCAGCAGCACCGGGGGGCCGAACACTGAAGCTTTCTTT	CASSTGGPNTEAFF
TRBV25-1	.	TRBJ1-4	.	TGTGCCAGCAGTGAATATCTAGCGGGGGGTGAAAAACTGTTTTTT	CASSEYLAGGEKLFF
TRBV28	.	TRBJ2-5	.	TGTGCCAGCAGCGGCAGGGGTGGAGAGACCCAGTACTTC	CASSGRGGETQYF
TRBV23-1	.	TRBJ2-5	TRBD2	TGCGCCAGCAGTCAACCCCCGACTAGCGGAAAAGAGACCCAGTACTTC	CASSQPPTSGKETQYF
TRBV7-6	.	TRBJ1-3	.	TGTGCCAGCAGCCAGGCCGGGGGGTCTGGAAACACCATATATTTT	CASSQAGGSGNTIYF
TRBV4-1	.	TRBJ2-7	.	TGCGCCAGCAGCCAAGATCAGGCACAGGCGGCGAGCTACGAGCAGTACTTC	CASSQDQAQAASYEQYF
TRBV7-8	.	TRBJ1-5	.	TGTGCCAGCAGCTTACAGGGGACTCAGCCCCAGCATTTT	CASSLQGTQPQHF
TRBV6-5	.	TRBJ1-2	.	TGTGCCAGCAGTTATTCAGGGTACTATGGCTACACCTTC	CASSYSGYYGYTF
TRBV5-1	.	TRBJ2-3	TRBD2	TGCGCCAGCAGCAAGGGACTAGCGGGGAACACAGATACGCAGTATTTT	CASSKGLAGNTDTQYF
TRBV2	.	TRBJ2-7	TRBD2	TGTGCCAGCAGTGAAGCGCTTCCCACTAGCGGTACTTACGAGCAGTACTTC	CASSEALPTSGTYEQYF
TRBV5-6	.	TRBJ1-3	.	TGTGCCAGCAGCTTTCGGAGCTCTGGAAACACCATATATTTT	CASSFRSSGNTIYF
TRBV6-5	.	TRBJ2-7	.	TGTGCCAGCAGTTACTCATTCGGCTACGAGCAGTACTTC	CASSYSFGYEQYF
TRBV11-2	.	TRBJ2-7	.	TGTGCCAGCAGCTCCCTGTACGAGCAGTACTTC	CASSSLYEQYF
TRBV29-1	.	TRBJ2-7	.	TGCAGCGGCAGGACGGGTACCTACGAGCAGTACTTC	CSGRTGTYEQYF